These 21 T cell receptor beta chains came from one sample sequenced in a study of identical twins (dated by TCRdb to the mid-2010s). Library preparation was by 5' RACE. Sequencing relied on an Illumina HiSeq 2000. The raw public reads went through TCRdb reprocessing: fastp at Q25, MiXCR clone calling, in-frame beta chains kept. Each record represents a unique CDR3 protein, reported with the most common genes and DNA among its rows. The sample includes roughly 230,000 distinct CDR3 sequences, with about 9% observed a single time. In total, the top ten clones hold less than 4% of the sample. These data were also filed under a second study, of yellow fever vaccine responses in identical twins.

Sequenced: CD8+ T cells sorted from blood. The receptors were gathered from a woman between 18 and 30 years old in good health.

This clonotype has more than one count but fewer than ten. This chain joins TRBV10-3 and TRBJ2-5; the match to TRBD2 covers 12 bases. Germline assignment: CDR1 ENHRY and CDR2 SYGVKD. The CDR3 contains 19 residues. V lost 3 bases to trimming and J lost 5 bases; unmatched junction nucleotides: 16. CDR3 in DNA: TGTGCCATCAGTGACCCCCCTTTTGCTAGCGGGAGGGCCGAGGAGACCCAGTACTTC. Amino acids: CAISDPPFASGRAEETQYF.

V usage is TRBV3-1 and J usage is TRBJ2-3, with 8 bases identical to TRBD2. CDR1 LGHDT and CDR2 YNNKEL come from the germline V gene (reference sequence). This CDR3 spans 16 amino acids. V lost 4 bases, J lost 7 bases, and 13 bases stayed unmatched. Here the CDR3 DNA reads TGTGCCAGCAGCCCAGGTGGCCTAGCGGGCCCGAATACGCAGTATTTT. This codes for CASSPGGLAGPNTQYF.

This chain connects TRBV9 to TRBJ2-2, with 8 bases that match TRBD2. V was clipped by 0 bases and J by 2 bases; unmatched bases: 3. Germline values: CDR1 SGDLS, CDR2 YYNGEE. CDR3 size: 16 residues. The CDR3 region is CASSVALAVNTGELFF. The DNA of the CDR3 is TGTGCCAGCAGCGTAGCACTAGCGGTCAACACCGGGGAGCTGTTTTTT.

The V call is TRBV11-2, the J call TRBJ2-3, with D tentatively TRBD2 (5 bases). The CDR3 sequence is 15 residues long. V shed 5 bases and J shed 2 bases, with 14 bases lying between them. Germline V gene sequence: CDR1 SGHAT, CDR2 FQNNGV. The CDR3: CASSTDSAPTDTQYF. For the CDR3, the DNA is TGTGCCAGCAGCACGGACTCTGCCCCCACAGATACGCAGTATTTT.

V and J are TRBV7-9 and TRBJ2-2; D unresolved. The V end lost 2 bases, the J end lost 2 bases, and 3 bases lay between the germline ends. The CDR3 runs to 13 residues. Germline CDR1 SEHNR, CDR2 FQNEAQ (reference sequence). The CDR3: CASSLHNTGELFF. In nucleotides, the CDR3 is TGTGCCAGCAGCTTACACAACACCGGGGAGCTGTTTTTT.

CDR3 nucleotide sequence: TGTGCCAGCAGTTATGACAGGGTACAAGGAACCCAGTACTTC. It translates to CASSYDRVQGTQYF. The chain employs TRBV6-5 and TRBJ2-5; 7 bases match TRBD1. J gave up 8 bases and V 3 bases, and 9 bases lay outside the gene matches. The CDR3 is made up of 14 amino acids. The germline V gene has CDR1 MNHEY and CDR2 SVGAGI.

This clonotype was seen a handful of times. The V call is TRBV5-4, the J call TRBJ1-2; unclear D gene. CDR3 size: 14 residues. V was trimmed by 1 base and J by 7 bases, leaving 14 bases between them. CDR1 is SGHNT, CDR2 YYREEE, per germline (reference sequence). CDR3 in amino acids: CASSLPTKASGYTF. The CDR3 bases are TGTGCCAGCAGCTTGCCCACCAAGGCTAGTGGCTACACCTTC.

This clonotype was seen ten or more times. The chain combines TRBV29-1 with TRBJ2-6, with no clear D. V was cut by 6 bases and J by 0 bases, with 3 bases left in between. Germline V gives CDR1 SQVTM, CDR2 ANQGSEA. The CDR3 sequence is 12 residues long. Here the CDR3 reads CSVSSGANVLTF. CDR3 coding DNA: TGCAGCGTCAGCTCTGGGGCCAACGTCCTGACTTTC.

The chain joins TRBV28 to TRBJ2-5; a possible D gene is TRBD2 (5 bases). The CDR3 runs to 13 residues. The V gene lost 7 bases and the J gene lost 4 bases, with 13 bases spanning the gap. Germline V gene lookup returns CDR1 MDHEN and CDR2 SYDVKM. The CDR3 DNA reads TGTGCCAGCACCCGCCCGGGGAGAGAGACCCAGTACTTC. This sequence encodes CASTRPGRETQYF.

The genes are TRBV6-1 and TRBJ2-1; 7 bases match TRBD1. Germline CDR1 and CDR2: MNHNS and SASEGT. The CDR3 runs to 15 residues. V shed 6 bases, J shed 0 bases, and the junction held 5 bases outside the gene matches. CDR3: CASSTDRLSYNEQFF. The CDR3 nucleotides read TGTGCCAGCAGCACGGACAGGCTCTCCTACAATGAGCAGTTCTTC.

CDR3 bases: TGTGCCAGCCTCACTAGCCGCTTAGCGGGAGTTACCTACGAGCAGTACTTC. Protein sequence: CASLTSRLAGVTYEQYF. This rearrangement joins TRBV2 to TRBJ2-7; 9 bases match TRBD2. J gave up 2 bases and V 8 bases, and 16 bases lay outside the gene matches. This CDR3 region has 17 residues. Per the germline V gene, CDR1 is SNHLY and CDR2 is FYNNEI.

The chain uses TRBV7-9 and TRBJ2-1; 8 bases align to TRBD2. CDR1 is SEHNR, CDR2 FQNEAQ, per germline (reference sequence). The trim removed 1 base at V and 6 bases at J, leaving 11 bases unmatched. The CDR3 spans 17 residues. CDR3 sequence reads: CASSLGPRGGTLNEQFF. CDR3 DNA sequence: TGTGCCAGCAGCTTAGGTCCCCGCGGGGGGACCCTCAATGAGCAGTTCTTC.

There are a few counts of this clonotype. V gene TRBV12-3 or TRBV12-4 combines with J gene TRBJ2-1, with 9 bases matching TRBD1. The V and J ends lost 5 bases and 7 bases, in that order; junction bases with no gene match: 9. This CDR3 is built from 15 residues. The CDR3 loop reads CASSSLGTGINEQFF. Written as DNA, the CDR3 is TGTGCCAGCAGTAGCCTAGGGACAGGGATTAATGAGCAGTTCTTC.

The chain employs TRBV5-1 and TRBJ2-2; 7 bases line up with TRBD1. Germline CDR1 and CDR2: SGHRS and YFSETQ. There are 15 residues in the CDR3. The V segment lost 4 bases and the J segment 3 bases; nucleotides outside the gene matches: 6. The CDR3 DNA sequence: TGCGCCAGCAGCCCTTCCACAGGGGACACCGGGGAGCTGTTTTTT. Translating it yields CASSPSTGDTGELFF.

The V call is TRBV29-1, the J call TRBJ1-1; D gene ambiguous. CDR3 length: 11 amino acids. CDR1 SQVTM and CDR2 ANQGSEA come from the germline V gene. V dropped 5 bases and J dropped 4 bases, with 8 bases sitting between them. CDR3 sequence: CSVFRFTEAFF. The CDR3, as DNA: TGCAGCGTTTTTAGGTTCACTGAAGCTTTCTTT.

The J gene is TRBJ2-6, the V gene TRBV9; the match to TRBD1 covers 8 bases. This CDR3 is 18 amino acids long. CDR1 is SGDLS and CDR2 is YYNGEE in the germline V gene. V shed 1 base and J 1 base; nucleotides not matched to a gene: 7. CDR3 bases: TGTGCCAGCAGCGTATCTACCAGACAGGGGTCTGGGGCCAACGTCCTGACTTTC. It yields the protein CASSVSTRQGSGANVLTF.

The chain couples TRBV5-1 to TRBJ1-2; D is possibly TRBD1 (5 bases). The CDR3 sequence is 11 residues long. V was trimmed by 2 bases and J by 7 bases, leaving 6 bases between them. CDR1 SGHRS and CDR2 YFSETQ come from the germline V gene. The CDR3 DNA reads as TGCGCCAGCAGCTTTGGGGCTGGCTACACCTTC. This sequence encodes CASSFGAGYTF.

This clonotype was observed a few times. The CDR3 here is CASSLRNLETQYF. The CDR3 DNA follows: TGTGCCAGCAGTTTACGTAATTTAGAGACCCAGTACTTC. The chain links TRBV27 to TRBJ2-5; D is unclear. This CDR3 spans 13 amino acids. Germline CDR1 is MNHEY and CDR2 is SMNVEV (reference sequence). V lost 2 bases to trimming and J lost 4 bases, with 8 bases between them.

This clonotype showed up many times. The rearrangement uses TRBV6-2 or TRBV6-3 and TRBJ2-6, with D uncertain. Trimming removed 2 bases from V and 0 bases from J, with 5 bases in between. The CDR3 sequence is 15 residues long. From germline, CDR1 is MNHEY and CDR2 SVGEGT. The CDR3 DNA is TGTGCCAGCAGTTACGACACCTCTGGGGCCAACGTCCTGACTTTC. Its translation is CASSYDTSGANVLTF.

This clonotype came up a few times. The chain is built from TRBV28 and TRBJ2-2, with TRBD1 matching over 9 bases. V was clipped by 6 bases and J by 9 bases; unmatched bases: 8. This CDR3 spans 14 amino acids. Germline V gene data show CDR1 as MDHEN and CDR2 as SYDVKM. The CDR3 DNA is TGTGCCAGCAGGGCCGGGACAGGGTACCGGGAGCTGTTTTTT. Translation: CASRAGTGYRELFF.

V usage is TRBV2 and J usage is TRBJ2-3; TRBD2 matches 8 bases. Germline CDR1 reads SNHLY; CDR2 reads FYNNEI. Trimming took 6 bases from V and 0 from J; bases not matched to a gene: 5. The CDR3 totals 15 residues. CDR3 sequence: CASRLTSASTDTQYF. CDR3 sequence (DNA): TGTGCCAGCAGACTGACTAGCGCGAGCACAGATACGCAGTATTTT.